This T cell receptor beta chain was sequenced in a study of T cell changes during pregnancy in multiple sclerosis. Using immunoSEQ multiplex PCR, the repertoire was profiled, and TCRdb retains in-frame clones only, with some absent. The sample contains tens of thousands of clones, about nine tenths of which appear only once. Per the germline V gene, CDR1 is MNHEY and CDR2 is SMNVEV (reference sequence). V trimming: 8 bases; J trimming: 6 bases; junction bases outside the gene matches: 18. CDR3 length: 16 residues. The chain joins TRBV27 to TRBJ2-7; 8 bases fit TRBD1. The TCR originated in a female donor in good health, enrolled as a control in a pregnancy study. The input for sequencing was peripheral blood, taken after pregnancy. The CDR3 bases are TGTGCCAGCTCAACTTACAGGGGACAGGTTAAGTTCGAGCAGTACTTC. Translating gives CASSTYRGQVKFEQYF.